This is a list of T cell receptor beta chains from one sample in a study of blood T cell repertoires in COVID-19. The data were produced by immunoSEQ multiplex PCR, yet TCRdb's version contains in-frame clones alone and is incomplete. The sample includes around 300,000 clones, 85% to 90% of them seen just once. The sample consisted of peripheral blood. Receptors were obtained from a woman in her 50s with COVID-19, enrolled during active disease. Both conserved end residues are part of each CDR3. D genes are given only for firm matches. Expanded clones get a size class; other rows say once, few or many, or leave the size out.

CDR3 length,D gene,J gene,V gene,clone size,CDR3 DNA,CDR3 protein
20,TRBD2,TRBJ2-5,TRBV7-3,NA,TGTGCCAGCAGCTTAACACCGGTTTCTAGCGGGAGGGCCGGTTGGGAGACCCAGTACTTC,CASSLTPVSSGRAGWETQYF
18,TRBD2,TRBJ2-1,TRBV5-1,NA,TGCGCCAGCAGCCCAGGGACCGAGGGCCGCGGGAGAGGGAATGAGCAGTTCTTC,CASSPGTEGRGRGNEQFF
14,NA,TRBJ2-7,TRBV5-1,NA,TGCGCCAGCAGCGACCCCCAGGCACCCTACGAGCAGTACTTC,CASSDPQAPYEQYF
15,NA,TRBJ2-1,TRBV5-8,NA,TGTGCCAGCAGCTTAGGCGACAGGAGATACAATGAGCAGTTCTTC,CASSLGDRRYNEQFF
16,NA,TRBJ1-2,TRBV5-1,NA,TGCGCCAGCAGCCCGACAGCTCAGTCTCTTAACTATGGCTACACCTTC,CASSPTAQSLNYGYTF
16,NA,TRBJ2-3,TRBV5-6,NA,TGTGCCAGCAGTCCCCGGGGAGTGGTCAATCCAGATACGCAGTATTTT,CASSPRGVVNPDTQYF
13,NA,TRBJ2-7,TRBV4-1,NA,TGCGCCAGCAGCCAAGAATATACCTACGAGCAGTACTTC,CASSQEYTYEQYF
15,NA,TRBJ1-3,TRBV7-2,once,TGTGCCAGCAGCCCCTCGCCCTACTCTGGAAACACCATATATTTT,CASSPSPYSGNTIYF
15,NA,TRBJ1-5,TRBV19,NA,TGTGCCAGTAGTATTGCCGTGGCAGGGAATCAGCCCCAGCATTTT,CASSIAVAGNQPQHF
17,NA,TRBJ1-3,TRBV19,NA,TGTGCCAGTAGTCAAAGTCGACAAGGGGCGCGCGGAAACACCATATATTTT,CASSQSRQGARGNTIYF
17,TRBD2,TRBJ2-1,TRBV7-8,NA,TGTGCCAGCATGGGACTAGCGGGAGGTGGCCCCTACAATGAGCAGTTCTTC,CASMGLAGGGPYNEQFF
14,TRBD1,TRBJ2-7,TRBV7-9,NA,TGTGCCAGCAGCTTAGCTGGGGACAGATGGGAGCAGTACTTC,CASSLAGDRWEQYF
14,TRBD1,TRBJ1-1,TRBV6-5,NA,TGTGCCAGCAGTTCAGGACAGGGCGGCACTGAAGCTTTCTTT,CASSSGQGGTEAFF
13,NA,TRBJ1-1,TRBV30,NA,TGTGCCTGGAGGGGGGACAAGCACACTGAAGCTTTCTTT,CAWRGDKHTEAFF
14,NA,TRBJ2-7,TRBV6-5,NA,TGTGCCAGCAGTTACGGTGATAGCTCCTACGAGCAGTACTTC,CASSYGDSSYEQYF
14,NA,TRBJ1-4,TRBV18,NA,TGTGCCAGCTCACCGGGGGCATATAATGAAAAACTGTTTTTT,CASSPGAYNEKLFF
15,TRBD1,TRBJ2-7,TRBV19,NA,TGTGCCAGTAGTATGGTGGCAGGGGGTTCTTACGAGCAGTACTTC,CASSMVAGGSYEQYF
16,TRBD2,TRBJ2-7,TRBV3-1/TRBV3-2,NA,TGTGCCAGCAGCCAAGATCCTACTAGCGGGTTCTACGAGCAGTACTTC,CASSQDPTSGFYEQYF
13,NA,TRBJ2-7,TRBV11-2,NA,TGTGCCAGCAGCTTAGGGGGCGGTTACGAGCAGTACTTC,CASSLGGGYEQYF
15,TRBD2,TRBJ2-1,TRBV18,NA,TGTGCCAGCTCCCCTACTAGCGGGAGCTACAATGAGCAGTTCTTC,CASSPTSGSYNEQFF
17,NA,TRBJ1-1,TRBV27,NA,TGTGCCAGCAGTTTATACGGCAGGGGAGGGTTCGGCACTGAAGCTTTCTTT,CASSLYGRGGFGTEAFF
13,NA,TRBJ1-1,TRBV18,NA,TGTGCCAGCTCGACAGACTTGAACACTGAAGCTTTCTTT,CASSTDLNTEAFF
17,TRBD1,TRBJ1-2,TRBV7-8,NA,TGTGCCAGCAGCTTAGTGGCCGGGACAGTAGCTAACTATGGCTACACCTTC,CASSLVAGTVANYGYTF
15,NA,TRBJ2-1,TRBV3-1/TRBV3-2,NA,NA,CASSQGTSVFGWGIF
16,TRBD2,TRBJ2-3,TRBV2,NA,TGTGCCAGCAGTGGGACTAGCGGGAGGGGAGGAGATACGCAGTATTTT,CASSGTSGRGGDTQYF
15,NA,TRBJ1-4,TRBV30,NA,TGTGCCTGGAGCCCTAAGGGAGCAACTAATGAAAAACTGTTTTTT,CAWSPKGATNEKLFF